This TCR beta chain was recorded in a study of blood T cell repertoires in COVID-19. Study as a whole: Acute and convalescent COVID-19 samples came from the United States, Italy and Spain.

CDR1 is LGHDT, CDR2 YNNKEL, per germline (reference sequence). CDR3 length: 16 residues. The V gene lost 0 bases and the J gene lost 7 bases, with 18 bases spanning the gap. Some clones are missing from TCRdb's copy, which holds only in-frame ones; the method was immunoSEQ multiplex PCR. The sample has over 100,000 clones, 79% seen once; the top ten hold roughly 4%. The TCR comes from an elderly woman with acute or convalescent COVID-19. This sequence joins TRBV3-1 (or the pseudogene TRBV3-2) and TRBJ1-2; D may be TRBD1 (5 bases). The specimen was peripheral blood. The CDR3 reads CASSQERQGGMGGYTF. For the CDR3, the DNA is TGTGCCAGCAGCCAAGAGCGGCAGGGCGGAATGGGTGGCTACACCTTC.